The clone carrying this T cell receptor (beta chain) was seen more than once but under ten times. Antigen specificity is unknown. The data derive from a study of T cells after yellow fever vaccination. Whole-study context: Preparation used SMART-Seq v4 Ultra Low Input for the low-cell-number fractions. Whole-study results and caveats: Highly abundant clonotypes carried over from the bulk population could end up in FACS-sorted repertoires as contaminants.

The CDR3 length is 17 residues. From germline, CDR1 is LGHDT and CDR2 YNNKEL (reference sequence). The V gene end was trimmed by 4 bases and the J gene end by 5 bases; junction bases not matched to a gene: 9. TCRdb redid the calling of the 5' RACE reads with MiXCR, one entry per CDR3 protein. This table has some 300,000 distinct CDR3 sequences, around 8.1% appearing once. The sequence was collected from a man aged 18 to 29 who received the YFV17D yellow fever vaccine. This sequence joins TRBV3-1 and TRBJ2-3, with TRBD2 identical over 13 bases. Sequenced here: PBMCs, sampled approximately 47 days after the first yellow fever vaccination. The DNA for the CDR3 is TGTGCCAGCAGCCGACGGACTAGCGGGGGAATCGAAGATACGCAGTATTTT. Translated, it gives CASSRRTSGGIEDTQYF.